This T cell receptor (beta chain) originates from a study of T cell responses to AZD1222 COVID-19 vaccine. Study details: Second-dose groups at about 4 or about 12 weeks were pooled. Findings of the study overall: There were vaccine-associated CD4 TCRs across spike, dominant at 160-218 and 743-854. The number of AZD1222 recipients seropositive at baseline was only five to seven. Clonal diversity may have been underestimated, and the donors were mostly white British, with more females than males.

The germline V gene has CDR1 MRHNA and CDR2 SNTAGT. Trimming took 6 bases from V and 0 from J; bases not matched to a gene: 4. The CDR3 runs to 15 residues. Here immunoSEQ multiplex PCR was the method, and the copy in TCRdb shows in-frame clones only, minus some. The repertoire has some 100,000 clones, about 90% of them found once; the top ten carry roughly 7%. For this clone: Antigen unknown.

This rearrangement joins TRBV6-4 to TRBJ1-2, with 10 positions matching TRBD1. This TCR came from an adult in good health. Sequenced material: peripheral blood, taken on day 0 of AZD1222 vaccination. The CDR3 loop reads CASRPGTGANYGYTF. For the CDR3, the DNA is TGTGCCAGCAGGCCTGGGACAGGGGCTAACTATGGCTACACCTTC.